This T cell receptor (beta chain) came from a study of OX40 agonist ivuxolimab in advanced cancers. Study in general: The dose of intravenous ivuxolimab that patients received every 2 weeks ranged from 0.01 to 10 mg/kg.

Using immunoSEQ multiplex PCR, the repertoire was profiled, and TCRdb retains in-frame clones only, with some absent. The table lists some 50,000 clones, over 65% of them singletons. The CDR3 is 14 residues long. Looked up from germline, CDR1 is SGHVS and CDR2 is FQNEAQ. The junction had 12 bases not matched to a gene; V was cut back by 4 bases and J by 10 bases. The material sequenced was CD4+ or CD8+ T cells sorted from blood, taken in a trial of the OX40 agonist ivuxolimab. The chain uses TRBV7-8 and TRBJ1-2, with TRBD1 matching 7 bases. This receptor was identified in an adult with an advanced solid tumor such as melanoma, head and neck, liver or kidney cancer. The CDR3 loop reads CASSYGQAGSVYTF. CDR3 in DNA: TGTGCCAGCAGCTATGGACAGGCGGGGAGCGTCTACACCTTC.